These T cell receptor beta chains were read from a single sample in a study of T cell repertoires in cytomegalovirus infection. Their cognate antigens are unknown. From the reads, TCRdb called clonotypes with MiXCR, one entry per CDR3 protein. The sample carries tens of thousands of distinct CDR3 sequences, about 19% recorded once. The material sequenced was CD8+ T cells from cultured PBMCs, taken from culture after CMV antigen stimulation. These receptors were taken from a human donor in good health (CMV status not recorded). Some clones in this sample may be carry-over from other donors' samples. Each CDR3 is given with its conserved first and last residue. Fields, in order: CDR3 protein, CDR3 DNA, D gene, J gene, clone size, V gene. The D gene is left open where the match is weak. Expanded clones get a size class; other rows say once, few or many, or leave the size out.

CDR3aa: CASRTGQGIAYVYQETQYF
CDR3nt: TGTGCCAGCAGGACCGGACAGGGAATAGCCTATGTGTACCAAGAGACCCAGTACTTC
d_gene: TRBD1
j_gene: TRBJ2-5
abundance: NA
v_gene: TRBV7-2

CDR3aa: CASSERVGAGYGYTF
CDR3nt: TGTGCCAGCAGTGAGAGAGTGGGGGCCGGCTATGGCTACACCTTC
d_gene: NA
j_gene: TRBJ1-2
abundance: NA
v_gene: TRBV2

CDR3aa: CASSLERRLSGGDTDTQYF
CDR3nt: TGTGCCAGCAGCTTAGAGCGGCGCTTATCCGGGGGCGACACAGATACGCAGTATTTT
d_gene: NA
j_gene: TRBJ2-3
abundance: few
v_gene: TRBV7-2

CDR3aa: CASSLGRISYNEQFF
CDR3nt: TGTGCCAGCAGCTTGGGACGGATCTCCTACAATGAGCAGTTCTTC
d_gene: NA
j_gene: TRBJ2-1
abundance: few
v_gene: TRBV6-5

CDR3aa: CASSFWGREAYEQYF
CDR3nt: TGTGCCAGCAGTTTTTGGGGGAGGGAAGCCTACGAGCAGTACTTC
d_gene: TRBD2
j_gene: TRBJ2-7
abundance: NA
v_gene: TRBV12-3/TRBV12-4

CDR3aa: CASSLGQGSHNEQFF
CDR3nt: TGCGCCAGCAGTCTCGGACAGGGGTCCCACAATGAGCAGTTCTTC
d_gene: TRBD1
j_gene: TRBJ2-1
abundance: few
v_gene: TRBV5-1

CDR3aa: CASSPRVSSYNEQFF
CDR3nt: TGTGCCAGCAGCCCCCGGGTCAGCTCCTACAATGAGCAGTTCTTC
d_gene: NA
j_gene: TRBJ2-1
abundance: many
v_gene: TRBV7-2

CDR3aa: CASSFGLSTDTQYF
CDR3nt: TGCGCCAGCAGCTTTGGACTGAGCACAGATACGCAGTATTTT
d_gene: NA
j_gene: TRBJ2-3
abundance: NA
v_gene: TRBV5-1

CDR3aa: CASSSWDRGAFYEQYF
CDR3nt: TGTGCCAGCAGTTCGTGGGACAGGGGGGCTTTCTACGAGCAGTACTTC
d_gene: TRBD1
j_gene: TRBJ2-7
abundance: NA
v_gene: TRBV27

CDR3aa: CASSPRDRMNTEAFF
CDR3nt: TGTGCCAGCAGCCCCCGGGACAGGATGAACACTGAAGCTTTCTTT
d_gene: TRBD1
j_gene: TRBJ1-1
abundance: NA
v_gene: TRBV7-2

CDR3aa: CASSRGTALSTDTQYF
CDR3nt: TGTGCCAGCAGCCGTGGGACCGCCCTGAGCACAGATACGCAGTATTTT
d_gene: NA
j_gene: TRBJ2-3
abundance: NA
v_gene: TRBV28

CDR3aa: CASRDDRYHTEAFF
CDR3nt: TGTGCCAGCAGGGATGACAGGTATCACACTGAAGCTTTCTTT
d_gene: NA
j_gene: TRBJ1-1
abundance: few
v_gene: TRBV6-2/TRBV6-3

CDR3aa: CASSLYASMNTEAFF
CDR3nt: TGTGCCAGCAGCTTATACGCGTCCATGAACACTGAAGCTTTCTTT
d_gene: NA
j_gene: TRBJ1-1
abundance: NA
v_gene: TRBV7-8

CDR3aa: CASIEGLYNEQFF
CDR3nt: TGTGCCAGCATTGAGGGACTTTACAATGAGCAGTTCTTC
d_gene: NA
j_gene: TRBJ2-1
abundance: NA
v_gene: TRBV6-1

CDR3aa: CASSQGRDRDQPQHF
CDR3nt: TGTGCCAGCAGCCAAGGCCGGGACAGGGATCAGCCCCAGCATTTT
d_gene: TRBD1
j_gene: TRBJ1-5
abundance: NA
v_gene: TRBV3-1

CDR3aa: CASRAGQRLYEKLFF
CDR3nt: TGTGCCAGCAGGGCGGGACAACGTTTATATGAAAAACTGTTTTTT
d_gene: NA
j_gene: TRBJ1-4
abundance: few
v_gene: TRBV28

CDR3aa: CASSYTGSGYEQYF
CDR3nt: TGTGCCAGCAGTTACACAGGGTCCGGCTACGAGCAGTACTTC
d_gene: NA
j_gene: TRBJ2-7
abundance: NA
v_gene: TRBV7-8

CDR3aa: CASSLGAGAYGYTF
CDR3nt: TGTGCCAGCAGCTTAGGGGCAGGTGCCTATGGCTACACCTTC
d_gene: NA
j_gene: TRBJ1-2
abundance: few
v_gene: TRBV7-9

CDR3aa: CASNSQWAKSGAFF
CDR3nt: TGTGCCAGCAATTCGCAGTGGGCGAAATCCGGTGCTTTCTTT
d_gene: NA
j_gene: TRBJ1-1
abundance: NA
v_gene: TRBV6-5

CDR3aa: CASSLGDVSYEQYF
CDR3nt: TGTGCCAGCAGTTTGGGGGACGTCTCCTACGAGCAGTACTTC
d_gene: NA
j_gene: TRBJ2-7
abundance: many
v_gene: TRBV12-3/TRBV12-4

CDR3aa: CASSPTRTGARNEQYF
CDR3nt: TGTGCCAGCAGCCCCACGCGGACAGGGGCGAGAAACGAGCAGTACTTC
d_gene: TRBD1
j_gene: TRBJ2-7
abundance: few
v_gene: TRBV7-2

CDR3aa: CSAGGQGVSEQFF
CDR3nt: TGCAGTGCTGGGGGACAGGGTGTTAGTGAGCAGTTCTTC
d_gene: TRBD1
j_gene: TRBJ2-1
abundance: few
v_gene: TRBV20-1

CDR3aa: CASRLDSFNEKLFF
CDR3nt: TGTGCCAGCAGACTAGACAGTTTTAATGAAAAACTGTTTTTT
d_gene: NA
j_gene: TRBJ1-4
abundance: NA
v_gene: TRBV2

CDR3aa: CASMNTEAFF
CDR3nt: TGTGCAAGCATGAACACTGAAGCTTTCTTT
d_gene: NA
j_gene: TRBJ1-1
abundance: few
v_gene: TRBV12-3/TRBV12-4

CDR3aa: CASSPPVAKNIQYF
CDR3nt: TGCGCCAGCAGCCCCCCTGTAGCCAAAAACATTCAGTACTTC
d_gene: NA
j_gene: TRBJ2-4
abundance: NA
v_gene: TRBV4-1

CDR3aa: CASSNGTGIQETQYF
CDR3nt: TGTGCCAGTAGTAACGGGACAGGAATTCAAGAGACCCAGTACTTC
d_gene: TRBD1
j_gene: TRBJ2-5
abundance: NA
v_gene: TRBV19

CDR3aa: CASSSLTSGERDTQYF
CDR3nt: TGTGCCAGCAGCTCCCTGACTAGCGGAGAAAGGGATACGCAGTATTTT
d_gene: TRBD2
j_gene: TRBJ2-3
abundance: NA
v_gene: TRBV7-9

CDR3aa: CASSLGGTGDYEQYF
CDR3nt: TGTGCCAGCAGCTTAGGGGGGACAGGCGACTACGAGCAGTACTTC
d_gene: TRBD1
j_gene: TRBJ2-7
abundance: NA
v_gene: TRBV7-6

CDR3aa: CASKGDRIMNTEAFF
CDR3nt: TGTGCCAGCAAAGGGGACAGGATCATGAACACTGAAGCTTTCTTT
d_gene: TRBD1
j_gene: TRBJ1-1
abundance: NA
v_gene: TRBV11-2

CDR3aa: CASSSSDRGLNTEAFF
CDR3nt: TGCGCCAGCAGCTCCTCGGACAGGGGTCTGAACACTGAAGCTTTCTTT
d_gene: TRBD1
j_gene: TRBJ1-1
abundance: few
v_gene: TRBV5-1

CDR3aa: CSAPRGGNTEAFF
CDR3nt: TGCAGTGCTCCCAGGGGGGGGAACACTGAAGCTTTCTTT
d_gene: TRBD1
j_gene: TRBJ1-1
abundance: NA
v_gene: TRBV20-1

CDR3aa: CASGPSTGEAGANVLTF
CDR3nt: TGTGCCAGCGGTCCAAGTACAGGGGAGGCTGGGGCCAACGTCCTGACTTTC
d_gene: NA
j_gene: TRBJ2-6
abundance: few
v_gene: TRBV6-1

CDR3aa: CSARRLLDEKLFF
CDR3nt: TGCAGTGCTAGAAGACTACTGGATGAAAAACTGTTTTTT
d_gene: NA
j_gene: TRBJ1-4
abundance: many
v_gene: TRBV20-1

CDR3aa: CASSYKGQPSEQYF
CDR3nt: TGTGCCAGCAGTTACAAGGGACAGCCGAGCGAGCAGTACTTC
d_gene: TRBD1
j_gene: TRBJ2-7
abundance: NA
v_gene: TRBV6-2/TRBV6-3

CDR3aa: CASSSGQSYEQYF
CDR3nt: TGTGCCAGCAGCTCCGGACAGTCCTACGAGCAGTACTTC
d_gene: NA
j_gene: TRBJ2-7
abundance: few
v_gene: TRBV7-6

CDR3aa: CASSAGQGVYGYTF
CDR3nt: TGTGCCAGCAGCGCGGGACAGGGGGTCTATGGCTACACCTTC
d_gene: TRBD1
j_gene: TRBJ1-2
abundance: few
v_gene: TRBV2

CDR3aa: CASSPQVKGTGELFF
CDR3nt: TGTGCCAGCAGCCCCCAGGTGAAGGGCACCGGGGAGCTGTTTTTT
d_gene: NA
j_gene: TRBJ2-2
abundance: NA
v_gene: TRBV12-3/TRBV12-4

CDR3aa: CASRGGLVAYGYTF
CDR3nt: TGTGCCAGCAGGGGGGGGTTGGTGGCCTATGGCTACACCTTC
d_gene: NA
j_gene: TRBJ1-2
abundance: NA
v_gene: TRBV28

CDR3aa: CASSIRVGTSYEQYF
CDR3nt: TGTGCCAGTAGTATAAGAGTCGGCACGTCCTACGAGCAGTACTTC
d_gene: NA
j_gene: TRBJ2-7
abundance: few
v_gene: TRBV19

CDR3aa: CASSYSGTYMADTQYF
CDR3nt: TGTGCCAGCAGTTACTCCGGGACATATATGGCGGATACGCAGTATTTT
d_gene: NA
j_gene: TRBJ2-3
abundance: NA
v_gene: TRBV6-5

CDR3aa: CSARDSGSNQPQHF
CDR3nt: TGCAGTGCTAGAGATTCCGGTAGCAATCAGCCCCAGCATTTT
d_gene: NA
j_gene: TRBJ1-5
abundance: few
v_gene: TRBV20-1

CDR3aa: CASSFGANTDTQYF
CDR3nt: TGTGCCAGCAGTTTCGGGGCCAACACAGATACGCAGTATTTT
d_gene: NA
j_gene: TRBJ2-3
abundance: NA
v_gene: TRBV6-1

CDR3aa: CASSPWVTLAGAYNEQFF
CDR3nt: TGTGCCAGCAGCCCCTGGGTCACGCTAGCGGGGGCCTACAATGAGCAGTTCTTC
d_gene: TRBD2
j_gene: TRBJ2-1
abundance: NA
v_gene: TRBV6-2/TRBV6-3

CDR3aa: CASSSGQDNSPLHF
CDR3nt: TGTGCCAGCAGCTCGGGACAGGATAATTCACCCCTCCACTTT
d_gene: TRBD1
j_gene: TRBJ1-6
abundance: NA
v_gene: TRBV7-9

CDR3aa: CASSPSRGGWDTQYF
CDR3nt: TGTGCCAGCAGCCCCTCTCGCGGGGGTTGGGATACGCAGTATTTT
d_gene: TRBD2
j_gene: TRBJ2-3
abundance: few
v_gene: TRBV7-2

CDR3aa: CASSSGVREWTYNEQFF
CDR3nt: TGTGCCAGCAGCTCAGGGGTAAGGGAATGGACCTACAATGAGCAGTTCTTC
d_gene: NA
j_gene: TRBJ2-1
abundance: few
v_gene: TRBV7-9

CDR3aa: CAISDPLESQADTQYF
CDR3nt: TGTGCCATCAGTGATCCTCTGGAATCACAGGCAGATACGCAGTATTTT
d_gene: NA
j_gene: TRBJ2-3
abundance: NA
v_gene: TRBV10-3

CDR3aa: CASSLEFLRRTDTQYF
CDR3nt: TGTGCCAGCAGCTTAGAATTTTTACGGCGCACAGATACGCAGTATTTT
d_gene: NA
j_gene: TRBJ2-3
abundance: NA
v_gene: TRBV11-2

CDR3aa: CASSLGGSAYEQYF
CDR3nt: TGTGCCAGCAGCTTAGGAGGGTCGGCCTACGAGCAGTACTTC
d_gene: NA
j_gene: TRBJ2-7
abundance: few
v_gene: TRBV7-8

CDR3aa: CASSYPYKSLESPSTDTQYF
CDR3nt: TGTGCCAGCAGCTACCCTTATAAGAGTCTTGAGTCCCCTAGCACAGATACGCAGTATTTT
d_gene: NA
j_gene: TRBJ2-3
abundance: NA
v_gene: TRBV7-9

CDR3aa: CASSFGTSASTDTQYF
CDR3nt: TGTGCCAGCAGTTTCGGGACTAGCGCTAGCACAGATACGCAGTATTTT
d_gene: TRBD2
j_gene: TRBJ2-3
abundance: few
v_gene: TRBV12-3/TRBV12-4

CDR3aa: CAIRVANVLTF
CDR3nt: TGTGCCATCAGAGTGGCCAACGTCCTGACTTTC
d_gene: NA
j_gene: TRBJ2-6
abundance: once
v_gene: TRBV10-3